The 5 T cell receptor beta chains reported below all come from one sample, sequenced in a study of cytomegalovirus exposure and HLA in healthy donors (dated by TCRdb to 2015 to 2018). The library was produced with the immunoSEQ multiplex PCR assay. For the multiplex PCR, a mixture combining 60 forward primers for TCR Vbeta segments and 13 reverse primers for TCR Jbeta segments was used. TCRdb limited this immuneACCESS table to in-frame rearrangements with V and J called. A share of clones is missing; checked studies link under half to unresolved V genes, and the rest is unexplained. The sample table gives about 160,000 clones. Around 1.9% of the sample is held by the ten biggest clonotypes. The sequenced sample consisted of PBMCs. All receptors derive from a man aged 25 to 40 in good health and CMV-seronegative.

The chain recombines TRBV5-1 with TRBJ2-5, with a weak D call TRBD2 (5 bases). Trimming pared 0 bases from V and 5 bases from J, leaving 11 bases between. This CDR3 has 14 amino acids. Germline-derived CDR1 and CDR2 are SGHRS and YFSETQ. The CDR3, as DNA: TGCGCCAGCAGCTTGGTCCCCGGGGAGGAGACCCAGTACTTC. Protein sequence: CASSLVPGEETQYF.

The rearrangement uses TRBV30 and TRBJ2-7; weak D call: TRBD2 (5 bases). The CDR3 consists of 12 residues. Germline assignment: CDR1 GTSNPN and CDR2 SVGIG (reference sequence). The CDR3 nucleotides are TGTGCGGGAGCCGACTATGACTACGAGCAGTACTTC. Translation gives CAGADYDYEQYF.

The chain uses TRBV18 and TRBJ1-2, with TRBD1 matching over 11 bases. With V trimmed by 3 bases and J by 3 bases, 6 bases remained unmatched. Germline CDR1 and CDR2: KGHSH and LQKENI. This CDR3 contains 16 residues. The CDR3 region is CASSPDRDRGYYGYTF. For the CDR3, the DNA is TGTGCCAGCTCACCTGACCGGGACAGGGGGTACTATGGCTACACCTTC.

The V and J genes are TRBV28 and TRBJ2-5; 8 positions match TRBD1. The CDR3 loop spans 15 amino acids. Trimming removed 6 bases from V and 7 bases from J; junction bases left unmatched: 13. The V gene's germline CDR1 is MDHEN and CDR2 SYDVKM. For the CDR3, the DNA is TGTGCCAGCAGAAGTGACAGGGGAAACAAGGGGACCCAGTACTTC. This sequence encodes CASRSDRGNKGTQYF. The variable domain in full, with the rest retrieved from reference TRBV28 and TRBJ2-5, is DVKVTQSSRYLVKRTGEKVFLECVQDMDHENMFWYRQDPGLGLRLIYFSYDVKMKEKGDIPEGYSVSREKKERFSLILESASTNQTSMYLCASRSDRGNKGTQYFGPGTRLLVL.

This sequence joins TRBV18 and TRBJ2-7; 7 bases match TRBD2. Losses at the gene ends were 3 bases for V and 6 bases for J; bases not matched to a gene: 8. The CDR3 contains 14 residues. Germline V gives CDR1 KGHSH, CDR2 LQKENI. CDR3 nucleotides: TGTGCCAGCTCACCGACGGGCGGGAGTTCCGAGCAGTACTTC. Its translation is CASSPTGGSSEQYF.